This TCR beta chain was identified in a study of cytomegalovirus exposure and HLA in healthy donors. General study points: Only CMV serostatus was available as immune exposure information.

The PCR employed 60 Vbeta primers together with 13 Jbeta primers. Per the authors' pipeline: In a later analysis, of 80 million to 90 million unique beta chains, roughly 11 million appeared in at least two donors. TCRdb's table, derived via immunoSEQ multiplex PCR, lists solely in-frame clones and lacks some. From that table come the V and J calls and clone size; the DNA was used to work out D and trimming. The data contain 150,000 to 200,000 clones, approximately 11% of them seen just once; the ten biggest clones take up 7.8%. This clone was detected only a few times. Its antigen is undetermined. Germline-derived CDR1 and CDR2 are MDHEN and SYDVKM. CDR3 size: 15 residues. Trimming took 6 bases from V and 7 from J; bases not matched to a gene: 12.

The chain links TRBV28 to TRBJ1-2, with 9 bases lining up with TRBD1. The sequenced sample was PBMCs. This clonotype was obtained from a man aged 50-60 years in good health and CMV-seropositive. CDR3 nucleotide sequence: TGTGCCAGCAGCCAAAGCACAGGGGGCGGGGTTGGCTACACCTTC. This codes for CASSQSTGGGVGYTF.